This TCR beta chain appears in the sequencing data of a study of blood T cell repertoires in COVID-19. Overall study context: PBMCs, B-cell-depleted T cells, or T cells were the source of the cDNA or gDNA that made up the material.

The V end was cut by 3 bases, the J end by 0 bases, with 11 bases between. The germline CDR1 and CDR2 sequences are SGHNT and YENEEA. This CDR3 comprises 15 residues. Individuals aged about 18 to 100 years were recruited from about two dozen US areas. People in the exposed group encountered a COVID-19 case within 2 weeks before entering the study. Sequenced by immunoSEQ multiplex PCR; TCRdb stores in-frame clones only, minus some. The table has roughly 180,000 clones, nearly 80% seen once. This clone was picked up a small number of times. Sequencing was carried out using PBMCs or T cells enriched from blood (not recorded which). J is TRBJ1-2 and V is TRBV11-3, with D possibly being TRBD1 (6 bases). This sequence was found in a man aged 55 to 70 who had been exposed to COVID-19. CDR3 protein: CASSFGGKANYGYTF. The CDR3 DNA reads as TGTGCCAGCAGCTTTGGGGGCAAAGCTAACTATGGCTACACCTTC.